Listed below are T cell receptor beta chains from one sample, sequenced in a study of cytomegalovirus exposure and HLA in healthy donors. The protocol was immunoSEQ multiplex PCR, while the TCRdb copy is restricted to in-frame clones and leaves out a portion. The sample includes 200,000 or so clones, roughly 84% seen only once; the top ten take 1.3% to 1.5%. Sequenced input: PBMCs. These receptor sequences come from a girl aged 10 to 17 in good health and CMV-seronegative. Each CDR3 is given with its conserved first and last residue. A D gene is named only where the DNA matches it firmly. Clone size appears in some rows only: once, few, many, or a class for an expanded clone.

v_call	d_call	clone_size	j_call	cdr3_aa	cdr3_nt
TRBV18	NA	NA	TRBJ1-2	CASSPTRDPDYGYTF	TGTGCCAGCTCACCAACGAGGGATCCCGACTATGGCTACACCTTC
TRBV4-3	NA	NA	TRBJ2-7	CASSQEPGSYEQYF	TGCGCCAGCAGCCAAGAGCCAGGTTCCTACGAGCAGTACTTC
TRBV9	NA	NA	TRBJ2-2	CASSVRQATGELFF	TGTGCCAGCAGCGTAAGACAGGCCACCGGGGAGCTGTTTTTT
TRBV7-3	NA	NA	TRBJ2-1	CASSSGTPREINEQFF	TGTGCCAGCAGCTCGGGGACTCCGAGGGAGATCAATGAGCAGTTCTTC
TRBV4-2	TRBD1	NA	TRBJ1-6	CASSHAITGANSPLHF	TGTGCCAGCAGCCACGCTATTACAGGGGCGAATTCACCCCTCCACTTT
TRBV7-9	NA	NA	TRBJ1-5	CASIRGNQPQHF	TGTGCCAGCATTAGGGGGAATCAGCCCCAGCATTTT
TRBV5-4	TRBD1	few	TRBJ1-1	CASSSGGQGTEAFF	TGTGCCAGCAGCTCGGGGGGACAGGGGACAGAAGCTTTCTTT
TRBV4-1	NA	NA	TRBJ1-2	CASSQVFEGESYTF	TGCGCCAGCAGCCAAGTGTTTGAGGGTGAGAGCTACACCTTC
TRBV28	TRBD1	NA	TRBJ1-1	CASSPRTGEAFF	TGTGCCAGCAGTCCTAGGACAGGCGAAGCTTTCTTT
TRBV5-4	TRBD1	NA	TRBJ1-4	CASSFGQGRHEKLFF	TGTGCCAGCAGCTTTGGACAGGGAAGGCATGAAAAACTGTTTTTT